A selection of T cell receptor beta chains follows, all from one sample in a study of OX40 agonist ivuxolimab in advanced cancers. Data came from immunoSEQ multiplex PCR; TCRdb stores just in-frame clones and leaves some out. The data show 91,000 or so clones, roughly 95% seen once. This specimen consisted of CD4+ or CD8+ T cells sorted from blood, obtained in a trial of the OX40 agonist ivuxolimab. The receptors derive from an adult with an advanced solid tumor such as melanoma, head and neck, liver or kidney cancer. Both conserved end residues are part of each CDR3. A D gene is named only where the DNA matches it firmly. Not all rows give a size; the values are once, few, many and, for expanded clones, a class.

j_gene,d_gene,v_gene,abundance,CDR3aa,CDR3nt
TRBJ1-6,NA,TRBV28,NA,CASRTHSPLHF,TGTGCCAGCCGCACACATTCACCCCTCCACTTT
TRBJ2-3,NA,TRBV6-1,few,CASSEASALTYTQYF,TGTGCCAGCAGTGAAGCTTCGGCCCTCACGTATACGCAGTATTTT
TRBJ2-7,NA,TRBV28,NA,CASGTHRGAGVYEQYF,TGTGCCAGCGGTACTCACAGGGGAGCGGGAGTTTACGAGCAGTACTTC
TRBJ2-1,TRBD2,TRBV10-1,NA,CASSESTSGGVYNEQFF,TGCGCCAGCAGTGAGTCGACTAGCGGGGGGGTCTACAATGAGCAGTTCTTC
TRBJ2-3,TRBD2,TRBV5-8,NA,CASSRSPLAGGRDTQYF,TGTGCCAGCAGCCGGTCTCCACTAGCGGGAGGCAGAGATACGCAGTATTTT
TRBJ2-7,NA,TRBV5-6,NA,CASSNSPYEQYF,TGTGCCAGCAGCAATAGCCCCTACGAGCAGTACTTC
TRBJ1-2,NA,TRBV5-4,NA,CASSFRGGGYTF,TGTGCCAGCAGCTTTAGGGGGGGTGGCTACACCTTC
TRBJ2-4,NA,TRBV2,NA,CASSRHQLAKNIQYF,TGTGCCAGCAGTAGACACCAACTAGCCAAAAACATTCAGTACTTC
TRBJ2-7,TRBD2,TRBV25-1,NA,CATLSGSSSSYEQYF,TGTGCCACCCTTAGCGGGAGCAGCTCTTCCTACGAGCAGTACTTC
TRBJ1-1,NA,TRBV2,NA,CASNPPNWGSNTEAFF,TGTGCCAGCAACCCCCCCAATTGGGGGTCGAACACTGAAGCTTTCTTT
TRBJ2-7,TRBD1,TRBV5-4,NA,CASRTGTGGGEQYF,TGTGCCAGCAGAACCGGGACAGGGGGAGGCGAGCAGTACTTC
TRBJ1-6,TRBD1,TRBV9,NA,CASSVMQGDSPLHF,TGTGCCAGCAGCGTAATGCAGGGGGATTCACCCCTCCACTTT
TRBJ2-5,NA,TRBV25-1,NA,CASSDTGSVQETQYF,TGTGCCAGCAGTGATACCGGGTCTGTTCAAGAGACCCAGTACTTC
TRBJ2-7,NA,TRBV7-9,NA,CASSLGDGRYEQYF,TGTGCCAGCAGCTTAGGTGACGGGCGCTACGAGCAGTACTTC
TRBJ2-7,TRBD2,TRBV18,once,CASSAGTNSYEQYF,TGTGCCAGCTCGGCCGGGACTAACTCCTACGAGCAGTACTTC
TRBJ1-2,NA,TRBV7-2,NA,CASSPAGGYGYTF,TGTGCCAGCAGTCCCGCTGGTGGCTATGGCTACACCTTC
TRBJ1-2,NA,TRBV11-2,NA,CASSLGLTGSGYTF,TGTGCCAGCAGCTTGGGACTCACTGGTTCTGGCTACACCTTC
TRBJ2-7,NA,TRBV25-1,NA,CASSDRGGGEQYF,TGTGCCAGCAGTGACAGGGGCGGGGGCGAGCAGTACTTC
TRBJ1-2,NA,TRBV7-8,NA,CVYPRYTF,TGTGTCTATCCCCGCTACACCTTC
TRBJ1-1,NA,TRBV6-6,NA,CASSPRPWRAFF,TGTGCCAGCAGTCCGCGGCCCTGGAGGGCTTTCTTT
TRBJ2-1,NA,TRBV7-2,NA,CASSLVRGSYNEQFF,TGTGCCAGCAGCTTAGTCCGGGGCTCCTACAATGAGCAGTTCTTC
TRBJ2-7,NA,TRBV19,NA,CASSQSGMAGEQYF,TGTGCCAGTAGTCAAAGCGGAATGGCAGGCGAGCAGTACTTC
TRBJ2-2,TRBD1,TRBV7-3,NA,CASSGQGVDGELFF,TGTGCCAGCAGCGGACAGGGGGTGGACGGGGAGCTGTTTTTT
TRBJ2-6,NA,TRBV5-4,few,CASWAANSGANVLTF,TGTGCCAGTTGGGCGGCAAACTCTGGGGCCAACGTCCTGACTTTC
TRBJ2-7,NA,TRBV6-5,NA,CASSRLLLYEQYF,TGTGCCAGCAGTAGACTACTACTATACGAGCAGTACTTC
TRBJ2-7,TRBD2,TRBV7-8,NA,CASSRVAGSSSYEQYF,TGTGCCAGCAGCCGAGTAGCGGGGTCGAGCTCCTACGAGCAGTACTTC
TRBJ2-7,NA,TRBV5-6,NA,CASSLAGSRSYEQYF,TGTGCCAGCAGCTTGGCGGGGTCCCGCTCCTACGAGCAGTACTTC